One and the same sample provided the 14 T cell receptor beta chains below, sequenced in a study of cytomegalovirus exposure and HLA in healthy donors. Both 60 Vbeta primers and 13 Jbeta primers went into the PCR. Libraries were prepared by immunoSEQ multiplex PCR; TCRdb keeps only in-frame clonotypes and omits some of them. In the table there are approximately 140,000 clones, 70% to 85% of which are singletons. Specimen: PBMCs. The source of these receptors is a male donor in good health and CMV-seronegative.

The V and J genes are TRBV27 and TRBJ2-1, with 7 bases lining up with TRBD2. V trimming: 2 bases; J trimming: 15 bases; junction bases outside the gene matches: 13. The CDR3 spans 14 residues. CDR1 and CDR2 from the germline V gene are MNHEY and SMNVEV (reference sequence). The CDR3 DNA sequence: TGTGCCAGCAGTTTAACGACTAGCCAATCCAATCTGTTCTTC. As protein: CASSLTTSQSNLFF.

There are a few counts of this clone. This chain uses TRBV18 with TRBJ1-1; 8 nucleotides line up with TRBD1. The CDR3 is made up of 14 amino acids. Trimming at V came to 4 bases and at J to 5 bases, leaving 6 bases not matched to a gene. The germline V gene has CDR1 KGHSH and CDR2 LQKENI. DNA for the CDR3: TGTGCCAGCTCACAAGGACAGGGAGGAACTGAAGCTTTCTTT. It encodes CASSQGQGGTEAFF.

The chain has TRBV11-2 and TRBJ2-1; 8 nucleotides align to TRBD2. CDR1 and CDR2 from the germline V gene are SGHAT and FQNNGV. The CDR3 covers 16 residues. Trimming at V came to 5 bases and at J to 2 bases, leaving 8 bases not matched to a gene. The CDR3 protein is CASSASGRRPYNEQFF. In DNA, the CDR3 is TGTGCCAGCAGCGCCAGCGGGAGACGGCCCTACAATGAGCAGTTCTTC.

Turning to this clone: At one boundary the junction diverges from the germline segment, which might be a read error. The V call is TRBV6-5, the J call TRBJ1-1; no reliable D call. Germline V gives CDR1 MNHEY, CDR2 SVGAGI. CDR3 length: 13 residues. CDR3 coding DNA: TGTGCCAGCGGTTATAATCAGGCGCCCGAAGCTTTCTTT. Protein product: CASGYNQAPEAFF.

This chain connects TRBV27 to TRBJ1-1; D unresolved. Germline V gives CDR1 MNHEY, CDR2 SMNVEV (reference sequence). The length of the CDR3 is 14 residues. Trimming left V 8 bases short and J 1 base short, with 14 bases between. In DNA form, the CDR3 reads TGTGCCAGCTCTTTTAACGGTGGGAACACTGAAGCTTTCTTT. Protein product: CASSFNGGNTEAFF.

The rearrangement uses TRBV5-4 and TRBJ2-1; TRBD2 matches 9 bases. Germline CDR1 SGHNT, CDR2 YYREEE (reference sequence). V gave up 2 bases and J gave up 5 bases; unmatched junction bases: 2. The CDR3 length is 14 residues. CDR3 DNA: TGTGCCAGCAGCTTCCAGCGGGGGGACAATGAGCAGTTCTTC. Protein product: CASSFQRGDNEQFF.

The genes are TRBV6-5 and TRBJ2-7, with 12 bases aligning to TRBD2. The CDR3 extends over 15 amino acids. Losses at the gene ends were 6 bases for V and 2 bases for J; bases not matched to a gene: 5. Germline lookup yields CDR1 MNHEY and CDR2 SVGAGI. Here the CDR3 reads CASSWTSGTTYEQYF. The CDR3 DNA is TGTGCCAGCAGCTGGACTAGCGGGACGACCTACGAGCAGTACTTC.

This clone was seen only a few times. The chain employs TRBV6-5 and TRBJ2-7; possibly TRBD2 for D (7 bases). In germline, CDR1 is MNHEY, CDR2 SVGAGI. The V end lost 10 bases, the J end lost 7 bases, and 23 bases lay between the germline ends. The CDR3 extends over 14 amino acids. CDR3 DNA sequence: TGTGCCACCTCGAGGGGGGGAGGGCCTTGGGAGCAGTACTTC. Its translation is CATSRGGGPWEQYF.

This clone came up a few times. The rearrangement uses TRBV29-1 and TRBJ2-2; 10 nucleotides line up with TRBD2. CDR1 and CDR2 from the germline V gene are SQVTM and ANQGSEA. There are 16 residues in the CDR3. V trimming: 5 bases; J trimming: 6 bases; junction bases outside the gene matches: 12. CDR3 sequence reads: CSVSTSLLAGSGELFF. The DNA for the CDR3 is TGCAGCGTTTCTACATCACTACTAGCGGGATCCGGGGAGCTGTTTTTT.

This sequence joins TRBV10-1 and TRBJ2-5; 15 nucleotides line up with TRBD2. Trimming at V came to 9 bases and at J to 13 bases, leaving 9 bases not matched to a gene. This CDR3 region has 13 residues. CDR1 WNHNN and CDR2 SYGVQD come from the germline V gene (reference sequence). CDR3 loop: CASRPGTSGRWYF. CDR3 coding DNA: TGCGCCAGTAGGCCAGGGACTAGCGGGAGGTGGTACTTC.

The rearrangement uses TRBV29-1 and TRBJ1-2; no clear D gene. The CDR3 is 14 residues long. V dropped 0 bases and J dropped 4 bases, with 12 bases sitting between them. Germline CDR1 and CDR2: SQVTM and ANQGSEA. The CDR3 here is CSVEDQPRSYGYTF. CDR3 bases: TGCAGCGTTGAAGACCAACCCAGGTCCTATGGCTACACCTTC.

The J gene is TRBJ1-5, the V gene TRBV28; D remains ambiguous. V was trimmed by 10 bases and J by 7 bases, leaving 14 bases between them. Germline CDR1 and CDR2: MDHEN and SYDVKM. The CDR3 is 12 residues long. CDR3 residues: CATSGFGQPQHF. The CDR3 nucleotides read TGTGCCACCTCTGGATTCGGGCAGCCCCAGCATTTT.

The chain is built from TRBV5-4 and TRBJ2-2; 9 bases are shared with TRBD1. CDR1 and CDR2 from the germline V gene are SGHNT and YYREEE (reference sequence). The CDR3 sequence is 17 residues long. The J segment lost 4 bases and the V segment lost 3 bases, leaving 10 bases of the junction unmatched. CDR3 nucleotides: TGTGCCAGCAGCTCTGCGCCGGGGACAGGGTCCACCGGGGAGCTGTTTTTT. Its protein product is CASSSAPGTGSTGELFF.

This chain connects TRBV7-7 to TRBJ2-7, with D tentatively TRBD2 (5 bases). Trimming took off 5 bases at V and 5 bases at J, with 13 bases between the two ends. There are 13 residues in the CDR3. Germline CDR1 reads SSHAT; CDR2 reads FNYEAQ (reference sequence). CDR3 coding DNA: TGTGCCAGCAGCCCCGCCCGAGGGAACGAGCAGTACTTC. Translating gives CASSPARGNEQYF.